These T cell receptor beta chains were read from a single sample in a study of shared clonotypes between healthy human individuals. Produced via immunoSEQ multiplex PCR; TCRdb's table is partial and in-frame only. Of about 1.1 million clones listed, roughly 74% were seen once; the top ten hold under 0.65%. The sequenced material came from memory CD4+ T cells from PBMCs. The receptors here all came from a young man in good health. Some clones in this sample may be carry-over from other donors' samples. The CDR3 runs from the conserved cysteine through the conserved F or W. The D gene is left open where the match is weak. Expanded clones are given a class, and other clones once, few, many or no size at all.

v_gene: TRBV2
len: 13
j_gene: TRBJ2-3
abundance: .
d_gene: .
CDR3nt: TGTGCCAGCAGCTTAGTTGACCAAGAAAATCAGTATTTT
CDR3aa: CASSLVDQENQYF

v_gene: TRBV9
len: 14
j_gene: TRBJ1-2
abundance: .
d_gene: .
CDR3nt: TGTGCCAGCACCCGGGGGGTGACTAACTATGGCTACACCTTC
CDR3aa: CASTRGVTNYGYTF

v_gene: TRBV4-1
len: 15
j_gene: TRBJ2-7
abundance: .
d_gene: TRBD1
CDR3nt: TGCGCCAGCAGCCAGATTCCGGGACAGGGCTACGAGCAGTACTTC
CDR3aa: CASSQIPGQGYEQYF

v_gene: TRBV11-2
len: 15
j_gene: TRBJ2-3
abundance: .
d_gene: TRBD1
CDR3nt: TGTGCCAGCAGCCAGGGGACAGGGTTGACAGATACGCAGTATTTT
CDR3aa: CASSQGTGLTDTQYF

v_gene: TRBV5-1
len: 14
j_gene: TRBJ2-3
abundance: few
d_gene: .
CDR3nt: TGCGCCAGCAGCTTCGGGATAAGGCTTGATACGCAGTATTTT
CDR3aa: CASSFGIRLDTQYF

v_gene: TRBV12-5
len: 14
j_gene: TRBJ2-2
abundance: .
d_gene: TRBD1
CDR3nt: TGTGCTAGTGGTCAGGACAGGGGAAGGGAGGAGCTGTTTTTT
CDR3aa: CASGQDRGREELFF

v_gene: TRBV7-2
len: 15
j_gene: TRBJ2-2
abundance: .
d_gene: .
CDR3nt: TGTGCCAGCAGCTTAGAGGGAACGGTCACCGGGGAGCTGTTTTTT
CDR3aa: CASSLEGTVTGELFF

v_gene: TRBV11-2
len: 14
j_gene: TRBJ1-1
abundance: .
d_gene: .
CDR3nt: TGTGCCAGCAGCTTAGTACGGGGCGACACTGAAGCTTTCTTT
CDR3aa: CASSLVRGDTEAFF

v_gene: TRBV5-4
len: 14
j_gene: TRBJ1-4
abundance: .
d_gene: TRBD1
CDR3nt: TGTGCCAGCAGCTCCAGGGGGCCCGGTGAAAAACTGTTTTTT
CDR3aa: CASSSRGPGEKLFF

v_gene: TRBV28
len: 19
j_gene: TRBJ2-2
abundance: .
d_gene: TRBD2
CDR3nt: TGTGCCAGCAGTTTAGGAGGTGGGGGACTAGCGGGCCACACCGGGGAGCTGTTTTTT
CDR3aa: CASSLGGGGLAGHTGELFF

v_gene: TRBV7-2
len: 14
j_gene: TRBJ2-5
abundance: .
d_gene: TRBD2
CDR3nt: TGTGCCAGCACCCGGGCCGGGAGGGGGGAGACCCAGTACTTC
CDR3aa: CASTRAGRGETQYF

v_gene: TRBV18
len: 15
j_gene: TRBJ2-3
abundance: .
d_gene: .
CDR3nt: TGTGCCAGCTCCCATCCGCCAGTAGGGTACGATACGCAGTATTTT
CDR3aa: CASSHPPVGYDTQYF

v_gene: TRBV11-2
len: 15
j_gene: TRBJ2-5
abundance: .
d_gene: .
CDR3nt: TGTGCCAGCAGCAACAGCCCGGTCCCGGGGGAGACCCAGTACTTC
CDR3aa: CASSNSPVPGETQYF

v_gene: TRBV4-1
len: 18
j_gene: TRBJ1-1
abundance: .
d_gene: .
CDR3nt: TGCGCCAGCAGCCAAGATCCCTGGCAGGGAGGTTTGAACACTGAAGCTTTCTTT
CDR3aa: CASSQDPWQGGLNTEAFF

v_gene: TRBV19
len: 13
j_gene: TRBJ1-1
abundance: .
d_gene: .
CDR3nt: TGTGCCAGTAGTATGTCGGGGGGCACTGAAGCTTTCTTT
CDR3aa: CASSMSGGTEAFF

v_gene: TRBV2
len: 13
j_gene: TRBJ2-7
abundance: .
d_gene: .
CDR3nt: TGTGCCAGCAGATGGGACACCTCCTACGAGCAGTACTTC
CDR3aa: CASRWDTSYEQYF

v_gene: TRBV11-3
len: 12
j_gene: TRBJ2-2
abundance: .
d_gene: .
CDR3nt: TGTGCCAGCAGCCCCGGACCCGGGGAGCTGTTTTTT
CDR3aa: CASSPGPGELFF

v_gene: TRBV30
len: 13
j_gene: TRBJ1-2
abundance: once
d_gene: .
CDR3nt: TGTGCCTGGAGAGTAAAAGGAGCCGGCGGCTACACCTTC
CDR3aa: CAWRVKGAGGYTF

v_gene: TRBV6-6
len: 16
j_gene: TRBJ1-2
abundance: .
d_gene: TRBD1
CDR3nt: TGTGCCAGCAGTTACCCCCAGGGACAGGGGGCGTATGGCTACACCTTC
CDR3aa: CASSYPQGQGAYGYTF

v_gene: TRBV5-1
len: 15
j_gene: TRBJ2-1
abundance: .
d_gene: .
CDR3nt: TGCGCCAGCAGCTTGGGGCAAGCCAAGAAGGATGAGCAGTTCTTC
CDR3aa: CASSLGQAKKDEQFF

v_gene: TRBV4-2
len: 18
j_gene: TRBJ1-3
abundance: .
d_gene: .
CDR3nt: TGTGCCAGCAGCCAAGGGGGACTCAAGGGTCCCCCTGGAAACACCATATATTTT
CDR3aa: CASSQGGLKGPPGNTIYF

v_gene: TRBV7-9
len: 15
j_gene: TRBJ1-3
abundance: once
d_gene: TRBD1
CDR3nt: TGTGCCAGCAGCCCCCAGGGGGCCTCTGGAAACACCATATATTTT
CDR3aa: CASSPQGASGNTIYF

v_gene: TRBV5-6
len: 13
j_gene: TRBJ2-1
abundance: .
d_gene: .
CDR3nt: TGTGCCAGCAGCTTGGCGGCGGTCGCTGAGCAGTTCTTC
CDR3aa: CASSLAAVAEQFF

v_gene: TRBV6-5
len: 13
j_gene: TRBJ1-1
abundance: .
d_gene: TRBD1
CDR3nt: TGTGCCAGCAGAAGGGGGCTAGTCACTGAAGCTTTCTTT
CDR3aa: CASRRGLVTEAFF

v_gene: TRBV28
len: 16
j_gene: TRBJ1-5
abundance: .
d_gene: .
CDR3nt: TGTGCCAGCAGCTACCTCGGGTCAGGGTTTGGTCAGCCCCAGCATTTT
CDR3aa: CASSYLGSGFGQPQHF